The 6 T cell receptor beta chains presented below share a single source sample, sequenced in a study of glioma-infiltrating T cells after dendritic cell vaccination. Profiled with immunoSEQ multiplex PCR; TCRdb holds only in-frame clones, not every one. The sample lists about 99,000 clones, around 81% seen once, with approximately 12% in the top ten. The sample consisted of blood, taken before dendritic cell vaccination. Every receptor here comes from a human donor with glioblastoma.

The gene calls are TRBV7-3 and TRBJ1-3; possibly TRBD1 for D (5 bases). This CDR3 spans 15 amino acids. V shed 4 bases and J shed 1 base, with 11 bases lying between them. Germline V lookup: CDR1 SGHTA, CDR2 FQGTGA. CDR3 sequence (DNA): TGTGCCAGCAGCTCCACGGGGGAATCTGGAAACACCATATATTTT. Residues: CASSSTGESGNTIYF.

The chain is built from TRBV7-8 and TRBJ2-6, with no clear D. The CDR3 totals 14 residues. Trimming took off 5 bases at V and 0 bases at J, with 5 bases between the two ends. CDR1 is SGHVS and CDR2 is FQNEAQ in the germline V gene. The CDR3: CASSLPSGANVLTF. CDR3 nucleotide sequence: TGTGCCAGCAGCCTCCCCTCTGGGGCCAACGTCCTGACTTTC. Variable domain in full (rest from reference TRBV7-8 and TRBJ2-6): GAGVSQSPRYKVAKRGQDVALRCDPISGHVSLFWYQQALGQGPEFLTYFQNEAQLDKSGLPSDRFFAERPEGSVSTLKIQRTQQEDSAVYLCASSLPSGANVLTFGAGSRLTVL.

This chain links TRBV10-2 with TRBJ1-4; 7 positions agree with TRBD1. Germline V lookup: CDR1 WSHSY, CDR2 SAAADI. This CDR3 has 14 residues. The V and J ends lost 2 bases and 5 bases, in that order; junction bases with no gene match: 2. The CDR3 DNA reads as TGCGCCAGCAGTGAGGACAGGGAGAATGAAAAACTGTTTTTT. Protein sequence: CASSEDRENEKLFF.

The CDR3 spells CASSSPLAGIAKNIQYF. The CDR3 region has the DNA TGTGCCAGCAGCTCCCCTCTAGCGGGAATAGCCAAAAACATTCAGTACTTC. The rearrangement uses TRBV7-8 and TRBJ2-4; 9 nucleotides agree with TRBD2. The ends lost 4 bases at V and 0 bases at J; junction bases unmatched: 7. The CDR3 has 17 amino acids. Germline V CDR1 and CDR2: SGHVS, FQNEAQ.

The chain links TRBV4-2 to TRBJ1-5; D call uncertain. Germline V gives CDR1 LGHNA, CDR2 YNFKEQ. The germline V and J ends were trimmed by 0 bases and 0 bases, with 9 bases remaining between them. The CDR3 has 16 amino acids. Written as DNA, the CDR3 is TGTGCCAGCAGCCAAGATCCGGGAACTAGCAATCAGCCCCAGCATTTT. Translation: CASSQDPGTSNQPQHF.

The chain uses TRBV7-9 and TRBJ1-3; 8 nucleotides agree with TRBD1. CDR1 and CDR2 from the germline V gene are SEHNR and FQNEAQ (reference sequence). The junction had 12 bases not matched to a gene; V was cut back by 5 bases and J by 3 bases. This CDR3 spans 17 amino acids. CDR3 coding DNA: TGTGCCAGCAGCGCCTTCTTAAAACAGGGGGTTGGAAACACCATATATTTT. This gives the protein CASSAFLKQGVGNTIYF.